This is a list of T cell receptor beta chains from one sample in a study of blood T cells in healthy people across ages. TCRdb re-analysed the 5' RACE reads in MiXCR, keeping a single row per CDR3 protein. Here the sample spans more than 1 million distinct CDR3 sequences, 40% to 45% being singletons. Sequencing was done on a sample of blood. The receptors here all came from an older woman in good health. Both conserved end residues are part of each CDR3. The D gene is left open where the match is weak. A row's size may be missing; if present it is once, few, many or a size class.

clone_size	v_call	d_call	j_call	cdr3_nt	cdr3_aa
few	TRBV5-1	NA	TRBJ2-7	TGCGCCAGCAGCTCGGGACGGAGCCGGCATGACGAGCAGTACTTC	CASSSGRSRHDEQYF
many	TRBV6-6	NA	TRBJ2-3	TGTGCCAGCAGTTATCTGGGCGGAAAAACAGATACGCAGTATTTT	CASSYLGGKTDTQYF
NA	TRBV6-6	NA	TRBJ1-5	TGTGCCAGCAGTTACGCGGGACAAATTAGCAATCAGCCCCAGCATTTT	CASSYAGQISNQPQHF
few	TRBV20-1	NA	TRBJ2-4	TGCAGTGCTGAACCGACAGTACTAGCCAAAAACATTCAGTACTTC	CSAEPTVLAKNIQYF
NA	TRBV4-2	NA	TRBJ2-1	TGTGCCAGCAGCCAAGATTGGGAAACTGAGCAGTTCTTC	CASSQDWETEQFF
NA	TRBV4-1	TRBD1	TRBJ2-7	TGCGCCAGCAGCCATCCAGGGGGCCACTCCTACGAGCAGTACTTC	CASSHPGGHSYEQYF
NA	TRBV20-1	TRBD1	TRBJ2-5	TGCAGTGCTAGACGGGTGGCACAGGGGAGACAAGAGACCCAGTACTTC	CSARRVAQGRQETQYF
NA	TRBV20-1	NA	TRBJ2-3	TGCAGTGCCCACGCCGGGACAACCTTGGATACGCAGTATTTT	CSAHAGTTLDTQYF
NA	TRBV25-1	NA	TRBJ2-1	TGTGCCAGCAGTCGGGGGTACGAGCAGTTCTTC	CASSRGYEQFF
few	TRBV29-1	TRBD1	TRBJ2-1	TGCAGCGTTGGGACAGGGGCCTACAATGAGCAGTTCTTC	CSVGTGAYNEQFF
few	TRBV12-3/TRBV12-4	TRBD2	TRBJ2-7	TGTGCCAGCAGCTCTCGGGGGGGCCTTAGCTCCTACGAGCAGTACTTC	CASSSRGGLSSYEQYF
few	TRBV28	TRBD1	TRBJ1-4	TGTGCCAGCAGCGTACAGGGGGCGGGTGAAAAACTGTTTTTT	CASSVQGAGEKLFF
once	TRBV20-1	NA	TRBJ2-1	TGCAGTGCTAGAGACGGGCGAACCTACAAGGAGCAGTTCTTC	CSARDGRTYKEQFF
NA	TRBV20-1	TRBD2	TRBJ2-1	TGCAGTGCCGTGTGGGGGGGCTCCTACAATGAGCAGTTCTTC	CSAVWGGSYNEQFF
NA	TRBV7-2	NA	TRBJ1-5	TGTGCCAGCAGCTCCCAGGGGACGGGCAATCAGCCCCAGCATTTT	CASSSQGTGNQPQHF
NA	TRBV5-1	TRBD2	TRBJ2-7	TGCGCCAGCAGCCTTCAACTAGCGGGAGTTGTAGGCGAGCAGTACTTC	CASSLQLAGVVGEQYF
few	TRBV9	NA	TRBJ1-1	TGTGCCAGCAGCGTCGAAGGGAGTCGGAACACTGAAGCTTTCTTT	CASSVEGSRNTEAFF
NA	TRBV6-1	TRBD2	TRBJ2-3	TGTGCCAGCAGTGAAGCGTTGACTAGCGGACCTAGCACAGATACGCAGTATTTT	CASSEALTSGPSTDTQYF
NA	TRBV10-2	TRBD2	TRBJ2-1	TGCGCCAGCAGGGAAGGGACTAGCGAGTACAATGAGCAGTTCTTC	CASREGTSEYNEQFF
few	TRBV7-6	NA	TRBJ2-3	TGTGCCAGCAGCTGTCGACCCTACGATACGCAGTATTTT	CASSCRPYDTQYF
few	TRBV4-1	TRBD2	TRBJ2-7	TGCGCCAGCAGCCAAGTTCCCGGGACTAGCGGGGCCCACGAGCAGTACTTC	CASSQVPGTSGAHEQYF
few	TRBV6-5	TRBD1	TRBJ1-2	TGTGCCAGCAGTTACGCAGGGGGTGAAAACTATGGCTACACCTTC	CASSYAGGENYGYTF
NA	TRBV12-3/TRBV12-4	TRBD2	TRBJ2-1	TGTGCCAGCAGTTATCCGGGACTAGGCCGATGGTTTCAGTTCTTC	CASSYPGLGRWFQFF
NA	TRBV11-2	NA	TRBJ2-3	TGTGCCAGCAGCTTCCCTCGCGGCGTCACAGATACGCAGTATTTT	CASSFPRGVTDTQYF
NA	TRBV18	NA	TRBJ2-3	TGTGCCAGCTCACCTCCACGGGCGCGGCTCACAGATACGCAGTATTTT	CASSPPRARLTDTQYF
NA	TRBV27	NA	TRBJ2-4	TGTGCCAGCAGTTCCTTGTCTGATTTAGCCAAAAACATTCAGTACTTC	CASSSLSDLAKNIQYF
few	TRBV5-1	TRBD2	TRBJ2-1	TGCGCCAGCAGCTACAGGCTAGCGGGAGGGGAGCAGTTCTTC	CASSYRLAGGEQFF
few	TRBV27	NA	TRBJ1-4	TGTGCCAGCACTAGTCTTTCCGGGCAGCCTTATGAAAAACTGTTTTTT	CASTSLSGQPYEKLFF
NA	TRBV7-9	NA	TRBJ2-2	TGTGCCAGCAGCTTAGCTAAGACTAGATGGGAGATCGGGGAGCTGTTTTTT	CASSLAKTRWEIGELFF
few	TRBV20-1	TRBD2	TRBJ2-1	TGCAGTGCCATAGCGGGGGGGACATGGGATGAGCAGTTCTTC	CSAIAGGTWDEQFF
NA	TRBV28	NA	TRBJ2-5	TGTGCCAGCACCCGGTGGCCAGAGACCCAGTACTTC	CASTRWPETQYF
few	TRBV25-1	NA	TRBJ2-5	TGTGCCAGCTCCCGACGGGGTTTGCAAGAGACCCAGTACTTC	CASSRRGLQETQYF
NA	TRBV25-1	NA	TRBJ1-1	TGTGCCAGCAGTGAATCGCACGGGAGGAACACTGAAGCTTTCTTT	CASSESHGRNTEAFF
NA	TRBV27	NA	TRBJ2-7	TGTGCCAGCAGTGGGGGACCAGGCTACGAGCAGTACTTC	CASSGGPGYEQYF
NA	TRBV5-5	NA	TRBJ1-2	TGTGCCAGCAGCCTCTACAGGGCCTATGGCTACACCTTC	CASSLYRAYGYTF
many	TRBV21-1	NA	TRBJ2-1	TGTGCCAGCAGCAAAGCGCTTTGGGGGGCGCGTCATGAGCAGTTCTTC	CASSKALWGARHEQFF
few	TRBV27	NA	TRBJ2-7	TGTGCCAGCAGTTTATCGGGACGGTACTACGAGCAGTACTTC	CASSLSGRYYEQYF
NA	TRBV24-1	TRBD1	TRBJ1-2	TGTGCCACCAGTGTCGCAGGGGGGAATGGCTACACCTTC	CATSVAGGNGYTF
NA	TRBV10-3	TRBD2	TRBJ2-1	TGTGCCGTCACCTCACTAGCGGGAGGGTCGAACGAGCAGTTCTTC	CAVTSLAGGSNEQFF
NA	TRBV28	TRBD2	TRBJ2-4	TGTGCCAGCAGTTTATCGGCGGGAGGGTTAAACATTCAGTACTTC	CASSLSAGGLNIQYF
NA	TRBV15	NA	TRBJ2-5	TGTGCCACCAGCAACCTGAGCCCTAGCAGCATACGAGAGACCCAGTACTTC	CATSNLSPSSIRETQYF
NA	TRBV20-1	TRBD1	TRBJ1-2	TGCAGTGCTCCGTCCCGGGACAGGCTCGGGAACTATGGCTACACCTTC	CSAPSRDRLGNYGYTF
NA	TRBV24-1	NA	TRBJ1-2	TGTGCCACCAGTGATTTGCGACGCACCAGTACAGGGTGGGCCTATGGCTACACCTTC	CATSDLRRTSTGWAYGYTF
NA	TRBV6-1	TRBD2	TRBJ2-4	TGTGCCAGCAGCGTGGGTAGCGGGAGTTTGAACATTCAGTACTTC	CASSVGSGSLNIQYF
once	TRBV13	TRBD2	TRBJ2-1	TGTGCCAGCAGCTTCCAACCGACTAGCGGGAGGGCCGGTGGTGAGCAGTTCTTC	CASSFQPTSGRAGGEQFF
NA	TRBV28	NA	TRBJ2-7	TGTGCCAGCAGACCGAAGGGACACCGATCCTACGAGCAGTACTTC	CASRPKGHRSYEQYF
NA	TRBV20-1	TRBD2	TRBJ2-7	TGCAGTGCTAGAGTGGAAACTAGCGGGCCATCGAACGAGCAGTACTTC	CSARVETSGPSNEQYF
few	TRBV12-3/TRBV12-4	NA	TRBJ2-3	TGTGCCAGCACCAAGAGAGATACGCAGTATTTT	CASTKRDTQYF
NA	TRBV24-1	TRBD1	TRBJ1-2	TGTGCCACCAGTGATTTGCCAGGGGGGAACTATGGCTACACCTTC	CATSDLPGGNYGYTF
NA	TRBV3-1	NA	TRBJ2-3	TGTGCCAGCAGCCACCTGCGGGATACGCAGTATTTT	CASSHLRDTQYF
NA	TRBV29-1	TRBD2	TRBJ2-3	TGCAGCGTTGAGGGGACTAGCGGCATTTTAGGTGGCACAGATACGCAGTATTTT	CSVEGTSGILGGTDTQYF